Presented here are 8 T cell receptor beta chains from one specimen sequenced in a study of blood T cell repertoires in COVID-19. Only in-frame clones appear in the TCRdb table, and some are missing; sequencing was by immunoSEQ multiplex PCR. The table shows approximately 240,000 clones, with approximately 86% occurring only once. Sequenced sample: peripheral blood. Source of these receptors: a woman of 80 years or more with active or convalescent COVID-19.

This clone has only a few counts. The chain recombines TRBV28 with TRBJ1-5; D is unclear. Trimming pared 7 bases from V and 7 bases from J, leaving 14 bases between. The CDR3 is 13 amino acids. The germline V gene has CDR1 MDHEN and CDR2 SYDVKM. CDR3 in amino acids: CASNRQRGQPQHF. CDR3 bases: TGTGCCAGCAATAGACAAAGAGGGCAGCCCCAGCATTTT.

Turning to this clone: Other DNA sequences from this sample encode an identical CDR3 as well. V is TRBV10-3 and J is TRBJ1-1; a weak D match, TRBD1 (5 bases). Between the trimmed V and J ends, which lost 6 bases and 0 bases, there was a span of 8 bases. Germline V gene data show CDR1 as ENHRY and CDR2 as SYGVKD. This CDR3 is 13 amino acids long. Here the CDR3 reads CAIRDSLNTEAFF. The CDR3, as DNA: TGTGCCATCAGAGACAGTTTGAACACTGAAGCTTTCTTT.

V gene TRBV28 combines with J gene TRBJ2-1, with a weak D call TRBD1 (6 bases). CDR3 length: 14 residues. The ends were cut back, 1 base at V and 5 bases at J, with 9 bases in the middle. Germline-derived CDR1 and CDR2 are MDHEN and SYDVKM. CDR3 coding DNA: TGTGCCAGCAGTTTATTGGCAGGGGACAATGAGCAGTTCTTC. This translates into CASSLLAGDNEQFF.

The chain is built from TRBV10-3 and TRBJ1-4; D ambiguous. Germline values: CDR1 ENHRY, CDR2 SYGVKD. Trimming cost V 6 bases and J 4 bases, with 9 bases left between them. The CDR3 is 13 residues long. The CDR3 DNA follows: TGTGCCATCAGGGCTCTGGTTAATGAAAAACTGTTTTTT. Its protein product is CAIRALVNEKLFF.

Only one count was recorded for this clone. The chain combines TRBV6-5 with TRBJ1-2; TRBD1 is a possible D gene (5 bases). The CDR3 has 14 amino acids. Germline V gene lookup returns CDR1 MNHEY and CDR2 SVGAGI. V was trimmed by 4 bases and J by 2 bases, leaving 11 bases between them. CDR3 in DNA: TGTGCCAGCAGTTCTGCAGGGCGGAACTATGGCTACACCTTC. Translated: CASSSAGRNYGYTF.

The chain employs TRBV11-2 and TRBJ2-2; the match to TRBD2 covers 9 bases. Looked up from germline, CDR1 is SGHAT and CDR2 is FQNNGV. J lost 8 bases, V lost 1 base, and 8 bases had no gene match. This CDR3 region has 16 residues. CDR3 nucleotide sequence: TGTGCCAGCAGCTTAGTATTAGCGGGAGCCACAGGGGAGCTGTTTTTT. Protein: CASSLVLAGATGELFF.

The V gene is TRBV27, the J gene TRBJ2-3, with TRBD2 matching 9 bases. CDR3 length: 15 residues. In germline, CDR1 is MNHEY, CDR2 SMNVEV (reference sequence). V shed 3 bases and J 1 base; nucleotides not matched to a gene: 2. The CDR3 reads CASSFLAGGTDTQYF. CDR3 nucleotide sequence: TGTGCCAGCAGTTTTTTAGCGGGGGGCACAGATACGCAGTATTTT.

This chain links TRBV11-2 with TRBJ2-1; 16 nucleotides match TRBD2. CDR1 is SGHAT and CDR2 is FQNNGV in the germline V gene. The V and J ends lost 3 bases and 2 bases, in that order; junction bases with no gene match: 1. This CDR3 is built from 17 residues. Here the CDR3 DNA reads TGTGCCAGCAGCTTCGGGACTAGCGGGAGGGCCTACAATGAGCAGTTCTTC. It yields the protein CASSFGTSGRAYNEQFF.